This TCR beta chain emerged from a study of CD8 T cells in ankylosing spondylitis. Study conclusions and caveats: A TCR beta motif made of several highly homologous variants seemed typical of ankylosing spondylitis blood. Clones linked to disease, bearing a CD8+ phenotype, were relatively rare in peripheral blood.

In regard to this clonotype: The antigen remains unidentified.

Generation of TCR beta libraries employed quantitative 5'-RACE incorporating molecular barcodes. Each CDR3 protein is one row after TCRdb ran MiXCR on the 5' RACE reads. The repertoire holds approximately 250,000 distinct CDR3 sequences, roughly a tenth seen once, with around 2.6% in the top ten. Sequencing was carried out using blood, either unsorted or a sorted T cell fraction (not recorded which). This clonotype originated in a male donor with ankylosing spondylitis or in good health (not recorded which).

CDR3 sequence: CASSSDGNTEAFF. CDR3 nucleotide sequence: TGTGCCAGCAGCTCGGACGGGAACACTGAAGCTTTCTTT. The chain recombines TRBV7-9 with TRBJ1-1; D remains ambiguous. The CDR3 has 13 residues. Trimming pared 4 bases from V and 1 base from J, leaving 7 bases between. In germline, CDR1 is SEHNR, CDR2 FQNEAQ (reference sequence).